These 10 T cell receptor beta chains were all obtained from the same sample, sequenced in a study of blood T cell repertoires in COVID-19. The assay was immunoSEQ multiplex PCR, and TCRdb's table has in-frame clones only and misses some. This sample yields more than 150,000 clones, of which approximately 90% are seen a single time; roughly 0.99% belongs to the top ten. Sequenced: peripheral blood. These TCRs come from a man younger than 30 with acute or convalescent COVID-19.

J is TRBJ2-7 and V is TRBV6-5, with D perhaps TRBD2 (6 bases). CDR3 length: 13 amino acids. From germline, CDR1 is MNHEY and CDR2 SVGAGI. Trimming pared 6 bases from V and 5 bases from J, leaving 14 bases between. The CDR3 protein is CASRHGGPDEQYF. The CDR3 DNA reads TGTGCCAGCAGACATGGAGGGCCAGACGAGCAGTACTTC.

The V gene is TRBV6-5, the J gene TRBJ1-3; TRBD1 is a possible D gene (5 bases). The CDR3 runs to 15 residues. V lost 7 bases to trimming and J lost 0 bases, with 13 bases between them. Germline V lookup: CDR1 MNHEY, CDR2 SVGAGI. The CDR3 sequence is CASIGGPTSGNTIYF. The CDR3 DNA reads as TGTGCCAGCATCGGGGGACCGACCTCTGGAAACACCATATATTTT.

This chain joins TRBV28 and TRBJ2-7; 13 nucleotides line up with TRBD2. After removal of 2 bases from V and 10 bases from J, the junction contained 5 bases not matched to a gene. Germline loops: CDR1 MDHEN, CDR2 SYDVKM. The CDR3 is made up of 14 amino acids. CDR3 nucleotide sequence: TGTGCCAGCAGTTTACAGGGACTAGCGGGGTCCCAGTACGTC. As protein: CASSLQGLAGSQYV.

The gene calls are TRBV19 and TRBJ1-1, with 7 bases that match TRBD1. Germline CDR1 is LNHDA and CDR2 is SQIVND (reference sequence). With 3 bases clipped from V and 1 base from J, the junction kept 5 bases outside the gene matches. The CDR3 covers 15 residues. The CDR3: CASSMTWTGNTEAFF. The CDR3 DNA follows: TGTGCCAGTAGTATGACTTGGACAGGGAACACTGAAGCTTTCTTT.

This chain connects TRBV5-6 to TRBJ2-1; 7 nucleotides agree with TRBD1. Germline CDR1 and CDR2: SGHDT and YYEEEE. The V segment lost 3 bases and the J segment 6 bases; nucleotides outside the gene matches: 18. This CDR3 region has 18 residues. The CDR3 sequence is CASSYTARQGVLGNEQFF. Here the CDR3 DNA reads TGTGCCAGCAGCTACACAGCTAGACAGGGCGTCCTGGGCAATGAGCAGTTCTTC.

This clone was seen only once. The genes are TRBV19 and TRBJ2-1; TRBD2 aligns across 7 bases. Germline assignment: CDR1 LNHDA and CDR2 SQIVND (reference sequence). This CDR3 has 15 residues. Losses at the gene ends were 5 bases for V and 5 bases for J; bases not matched to a gene: 9. CDR3 sequence: CASSRGVYTNNEQFF. The CDR3 DNA sequence: TGTGCCAGTAGTCGGGGGGTCTATACAAACAATGAGCAGTTCTTC. The full variable domain, rest sourced from reference TRBV19 and TRBJ2-1, is DGGITQSPKYLFRKEGQNVTLSCEQNLNHDAMYWYRQDPGQGLRLIYYSQIVNDFQKGDIAEGYSVSREKKESFPLTVTSAQKNPTAFYLCASSRGVYTNNEQFFGPGTRLTVL.

The rearrangement uses TRBV4-1 and TRBJ2-7; weak D call: TRBD1 (6 bases). This CDR3 comprises 15 residues. V lost 1 base and J lost 3, with 13 bases in between. Per germline, CDR1 MGHRA and CDR2 YSYEKL. The CDR3 sequence: CASSQASGVGYEQYV. CDR3 coding DNA: TGCGCCAGCAGCCAAGCGTCAGGGGTTGGCTACGAGCAGTACGTC.

The chain couples TRBV2 to TRBJ1-3; a possible D gene is TRBD1 (5 bases). Per the germline V gene, CDR1 is SNHLY and CDR2 is FYNNEI. The CDR3 covers 15 residues. Trimming removed 1 base from V and 0 bases from J, with 7 bases in between. DNA for the CDR3: TGTGCCAGCAGTGAAGGGGGCCGCTCTGGAAACACCATATATTTT. Its translation is CASSEGGRSGNTIYF.

The rearrangement uses TRBV7-9 and TRBJ1-2; maybe TRBD1 (6 bases). This CDR3 contains 16 residues. Trimming shortened V by 4 bases and J by 1 base, and 16 bases separated the two germline ends. The V gene's germline CDR1 is SEHNR and CDR2 FQNEAQ (reference sequence). For the CDR3, the DNA is TGTGCCAGCAGCTCCAGAGGCAGGGGCGATAACTATGGCTACACCTTC. It encodes CASSSRGRGDNYGYTF.

The chain couples TRBV7-9 to TRBJ2-1; 7 bases are a match to TRBD1. V lost 5 bases and J lost 3; bases outside the gene matches: 7. This CDR3 contains 15 residues. CDR1 SEHNR and CDR2 FQNEAQ come from the germline V gene (reference sequence). The CDR3 bases are TGTGCCAGCAGCCCAAAACAGGGGCTCTACAATGAGCAGTTCTTC. Encoded protein: CASSPKQGLYNEQFF. Full variable domain (outside the CDR3, taken from reference TRBV7-9 and TRBJ2-1): DTGVSQNPRHKITKRGQNVTFRCDPISEHNRLYWYRQTLGQGPEFLTYFQNEAQLEKSRLLSDRFSAERPKGSFSTLEIQRTEQGDSAMYLCASSPKQGLYNEQFFGPGTRLTVL.